Listed here are 12 T cell receptor beta chains from one sample, sequenced in a study of cytomegalovirus exposure and HLA in healthy donors. With 60 Vbeta and 13 Jbeta primers, the PCR was carried out. Here immunoSEQ multiplex PCR was the method, and the copy in TCRdb shows in-frame clones only, minus some. The sample holds approximately 110,000 clones; about 81% are singletons and the top ten take about 1%. The sequenced sample consisted of PBMCs. The receptors were sampled from a woman younger than 45 in good health and CMV-seronegative.

V is TRBV30 and J is TRBJ2-1; the D gene is possibly TRBD2 (5 bases). V was trimmed by 0 bases and J by 5 bases, leaving 14 bases between them. The CDR3 runs 15 residues. Looked up from germline, CDR1 is GTSNPN and CDR2 is SVGIG (reference sequence). CDR3 amino acids: CAWSVLGKRDNEQFF. The DNA for the CDR3 is TGTGCCTGGAGTGTACTAGGTAAAAGGGACAATGAGCAGTTCTTC.

This sequence joins TRBV5-5 and TRBJ1-1; D gene unclear. The germline gives CDR1 SGHKS, CDR2 YYEKEE (reference sequence). CDR3 size: 15 residues. Trimming left V 0 bases short and J 4 bases short, with 13 bases between. The CDR3 sequence is CASSLAFGTITEAFF. The CDR3, as DNA: TGTGCCAGCAGCTTGGCCTTCGGTACGATCACTGAAGCTTTCTTT. The full variable domain, in which reference TRBV5-5 and TRBJ1-1 provide the parts outside the CDR3, is DAGVTQSPTHLIKTRGQQVTLRCSPISGHKSVSWYQQVLGQGPQFIFQYYEKEERGRGNFPDRFSARQFPNYSSELNVNALLLGDSALYLCASSLAFGTITEAFFGQGTRLTVV.

The chain carries TRBV2 and TRBJ1-2; D possibly corresponds to TRBD1 (6 bases). Per germline, CDR1 SNHLY and CDR2 FYNNEI. This CDR3 has 13 amino acids. V lost 5 bases, J lost 2 bases, and 9 bases lay in between. Here the CDR3 DNA reads TGTGCCAGCAGTTCAGACAGGAACTATGGCTACACCTTC. Translating gives CASSSDRNYGYTF.

The chain uses TRBV27 and TRBJ1-1; D gene uncertain. The V end lost 4 bases, the J end lost 5 bases, and 5 bases lay between the germline ends. CDR3 size: 11 residues. Germline lookup yields CDR1 MNHEY and CDR2 SMNVEV (reference sequence). The CDR3 DNA sequence: TGTGCCAGCAGTTCGGGGACTGAAGCTTTCTTT. It codes for CASSSGTEAFF.

This sequence joins TRBV6-5 and TRBJ2-1; D perhaps matches TRBD2 (6 bases). This CDR3 is built from 12 residues. V was cut by 2 bases and J by 9 bases, with 8 bases left in between. The V gene's germline CDR1 is MNHEY and CDR2 SVGAGI. The DNA for the CDR3 is TGTGCCAGCAGTTACCTCGGGGGTGAGCAGTTCTTC. It translates to CASSYLGGEQFF.

This clone was seen just once. The chain employs TRBV27 and TRBJ2-4; D unresolved. The germline V gene encodes CDR1 MNHEY and CDR2 SMNVEV (reference sequence). The CDR3 covers 11 residues. V was cut by 7 bases and J by 4 bases, with 5 bases left in between. CDR3 bases: TGTGCCAGCAAGCTGAAAAACATTCAGTACTTC. As protein: CASKLKNIQYF.

The chain has TRBV30 and TRBJ2-3, with 7 positions matching TRBD1. Germline V gene lookup returns CDR1 GTSNPN and CDR2 SVGIG (reference sequence). The CDR3 spans 12 residues. Trimming cost V 5 bases and J 2 bases; bases outside gene matches: 1. The CDR3 is CAWGQVTDTQYF. For the CDR3, the DNA is TGTGCCTGGGGACAGGTCACAGATACGCAGTATTTT.

This sequence joins TRBV10-3 and TRBJ2-1; the match to TRBD2 covers 10 bases. The ends lost 3 bases at V and 10 bases at J; junction bases unmatched: 6. CDR3 size: 14 residues. The germline CDR1 and CDR2 sequences are ENHRY and SYGVKD. The CDR3 loop is CAISDSPGLAEQFF. In DNA, the CDR3 is TGTGCCATCAGTGATTCACCGGGACTAGCGGAGCAGTTCTTC.

The CDR3 protein is CASSSTLRQGGSYEQYF. In DNA form, the CDR3 reads TGTGCCAGCAGCTCCACTCTTAGACAGGGAGGCTCCTACGAGCAGTACTTC. The chain joins TRBV11-2 to TRBJ2-7; D perhaps matches TRBD1 (7 bases). There are 17 residues in the CDR3. V gave up 4 bases and J gave up 0 bases, with 19 bases separating them. Germline V gene data show CDR1 as SGHAT and CDR2 as FQNNGV.

The chain is built from TRBV6-5 and TRBJ2-7; D may be TRBD1 (5 bases). In germline, CDR1 is MNHEY, CDR2 SVGAGI. The CDR3 loop spans 15 amino acids. V lost 1 base to trimming and J lost 2 bases, with 12 bases between them. CDR3 sequence (DNA): TGTGCCAGCAGTTACTGGCAGGGAAGCCCCTACGAGCAGTACTTC. As protein: CASSYWQGSPYEQYF.

This clone showed up just a few times. This chain joins TRBV10-3 and TRBJ2-7; TRBD1 is a possible D gene (6 bases). CDR1 ENHRY and CDR2 SYGVKD come from the germline V gene. The CDR3 has 14 amino acids. V lost 1 base and J lost 6, with 13 bases in between. Here the CDR3 DNA reads TGTGCCATCAGTGAGTTTCCAGGGGCCCTCGAGCAGTACTTC. Protein: CAISEFPGALEQYF.

The chain recombines TRBV18 with TRBJ2-1; D perhaps matches TRBD1 (5 bases). Trimming pared 0 bases from V and 9 bases from J, leaving 9 bases between. This CDR3 contains 13 residues. In germline, CDR1 is KGHSH, CDR2 LQKENI. The chain's CDR3 is CASSPPGAGEQFF. For the CDR3, the DNA is TGTGCCAGCTCACCACCTGGGGCAGGTGAGCAGTTCTTC.